Below, 28 T cell receptor beta chains from the same sample are listed, as sequenced in a study of cytomegalovirus exposure and HLA in healthy donors. PCR used 60 Vbeta primers and 13 Jbeta primers. TCRdb keeps only in-frame clones here, not all; method: immunoSEQ multiplex PCR. The sample yields about 240,000 clones, about 80% seen once. The sequencing input was PBMCs. These receptors were obtained from a woman aged 55 to 70 in good health and CMV-seropositive.

The chain has TRBV15 and TRBJ2-7, with D perhaps TRBD1 (5 bases). Germline V gene data show CDR1 as LNHNV and CDR2 as YYDKDF (reference sequence). The CDR3 has 15 residues. The V and J ends lost 1 base and 2 bases respectively, with 12 bases between them. The CDR3 loop is CATSRGFDSPYEQYF. The CDR3 bases are TGTGCCACCAGCAGAGGGTTCGACAGCCCCTACGAGCAGTACTTC. The full variable domain, rest sourced from reference TRBV15 and TRBJ2-7, is DAMVIQNPRYQVTQFGKPVTLSCSQTLNHNVMYWYQQKSSQAPKLLFHYYDKDFNNEADTPDNFQSRRPNTSFCFLDIRSPGLGDTAMYLCATSRGFDSPYEQYFGPGTRLTVT.

The rearrangement joins TRBV5-1 to TRBJ2-5; D is unclear. The V end lost 9 bases, the J end lost 4 bases, and 19 bases lay between the germline ends. The CDR3 is made up of 14 amino acids. Per germline, CDR1 SGHRS and CDR2 YFSETQ. The CDR3 DNA reads TGCGCCACCCGAGCCTCCTCCGGTGTAGAGACCCAGTACTTC. Amino acid sequence: CATRASSGVETQYF.

The chain joins TRBV19 to TRBJ2-7, with D possibly TRBD1 on 7 matching bases. CDR1 and CDR2 from the germline V gene are LNHDA and SQIVND (reference sequence). The CDR3 runs to 15 residues. Trimming shortened V by 6 bases and J by 3 bases, and 18 bases separated the two germline ends. The CDR3 DNA sequence: TGTGCCAGTAGCCCGCGGCGGGACAGTAACTACGAGCAGTACTTC. It yields the protein CASSPRRDSNYEQYF.

CDR3 nucleotide sequence: TGTGCCAGCAGTGAAGGGGGCGACTATGGCTACACCTTC. Amino acid sequence: CASSEGGDYGYTF. V and J are TRBV2 and TRBJ1-2, with D maybe TRBD1 (5 bases). The CDR3 consists of 13 residues. Germline-derived CDR1 and CDR2 are SNHLY and FYNNEI. With 1 base removed from V and 3 bases from J, the gap between germline ends came to 6 bases.

The V call is TRBV4-1, the J call TRBJ2-7; 7 bases fit TRBD1. Losses at the gene ends were 2 bases for V and 5 bases for J; bases not matched to a gene: 9. This CDR3 spans 15 amino acids. Germline lookup yields CDR1 MGHRA and CDR2 YSYEKL. CDR3 DNA: TGCGCCAGCAGCCAACGAGAGGCAGGGGGAGACGAGCAGTACTTC. Residues: CASSQREAGGDEQYF.

The genes are TRBV5-1 and TRBJ1-1; D is ambiguous. Germline values: CDR1 SGHRS, CDR2 YFSETQ. The CDR3 covers 15 residues. V was pared by 2 bases and J by 1 base, with 12 bases between. CDR3 in DNA: TGCGCCAGCAGCTTCGCCACCCGGGGGAACACTGAAGCTTTCTTT. Protein: CASSFATRGNTEAFF.

V is TRBV25-1 and J is TRBJ2-3, with a possible D match to TRBD2 (6 bases). Trimming shortened V by 4 bases and J by 3 bases, and 11 bases separated the two germline ends. The germline V gene has CDR1 MGHDK and CDR2 SYGVNS. The CDR3 is 14 residues long. The CDR3 DNA is TGTGCCAGCAGTGTCGGAGGGCCTACAGATACGCAGTATTTT. It codes for CASSVGGPTDTQYF.

The chain recombines TRBV6-1 with TRBJ2-1, with D uncertain. CDR1 and CDR2 from the germline V gene are MNHNS and SASEGT. The V end lost 9 bases, the J end lost 8 bases, and 8 bases lay between the germline ends. The CDR3 has 10 residues. CDR3: CASNSYEQFF. For the CDR3, the DNA is TGTGCCAGTAATAGCTATGAGCAGTTCTTC.

The rearrangement joins TRBV18 to TRBJ2-7, with D unresolved. Trimming left V 2 bases short and J 0 bases short, with 14 bases between. Germline lookup yields CDR1 KGHSH and CDR2 LQKENI. This CDR3 has 16 amino acids. The CDR3 loop reads CASSPITVISSYEQYF. The CDR3, as DNA: TGTGCCAGCTCACCAATCACAGTAATATCCTCCTACGAGCAGTACTTC.

The CDR3 coding sequence is TGTGCCAGCAGTTCCAGCGGGAGCTCCTACAATGAGCAGTTCTTC. Its protein is CASSSSGSSYNEQFF. This sequence joins TRBV27 and TRBJ2-1; 8 bases fit TRBD2. The J segment lost 0 bases and the V segment lost 4 bases, leaving 2 bases of the junction unmatched. The CDR3 spans 15 residues. Germline values: CDR1 MNHEY, CDR2 SMNVEV (reference sequence).

This clone was detected only once. The V and J genes are TRBV2 and TRBJ2-2; 8 bases match TRBD2. The CDR3 loop spans 14 amino acids. Per the germline V gene, CDR1 is SNHLY and CDR2 is FYNNEI. The J segment lost 7 bases and the V segment lost 8 bases, leaving 9 bases of the junction unmatched. CDR3 sequence: CASYREREIGELFF. The CDR3, as DNA: TGTGCCAGCTACCGAGAGCGGGAGATCGGGGAGCTGTTTTTT.

The genes are TRBV6-5 and TRBJ1-1, with D possibly matching TRBD1 (5 bases). This CDR3 region has 14 residues. Trimming cost V 8 bases and J 7 bases, with 20 bases left between them. CDR1 and CDR2 from the germline V gene are MNHEY and SVGAGI. As DNA, the CDR3 is TGTGCCAGCTTCGACAGAGGCCAGCAACGTGAAGCTTTCTTT. Amino acid sequence: CASFDRGQQREAFF.

The chain couples TRBV5-1 to TRBJ2-7, with 7 bases matching TRBD1. CDR1 is SGHRS, CDR2 YFSETQ, per germline. V was pared by 2 bases and J by 2 bases, with 4 bases of the junction left unmatched. The CDR3 length is 14 residues. The chain's CDR3 is CASSFGTVAYEQYF. Here the CDR3 DNA reads TGCGCCAGCAGCTTCGGGACAGTTGCCTACGAGCAGTACTTC.

This chain uses TRBV6-1 with TRBJ1-5; no clear D. Trimming pared 7 bases from V and 6 bases from J, leaving 13 bases between. The germline V gene encodes CDR1 MNHNS and CDR2 SASEGT. The CDR3 runs 13 residues. CDR3 in DNA: TGTGCCAGCAATGAGGTTATCGGTCAGCCCCAGCATTTT. This sequence encodes CASNEVIGQPQHF.

This chain connects TRBV2 to TRBJ2-7; 10 positions match TRBD2. CDR1 and CDR2 from the germline V gene are SNHLY and FYNNEI. The trim removed 4 bases at V and 7 bases at J, leaving 7 bases unmatched. The CDR3 totals 14 residues. The CDR3 region is CASSVKLAGYEQYF. The CDR3 DNA follows: TGTGCCAGCAGTGTGAAACTAGCGGGATATGAGCAGTACTTC.

This clone was seen more than once but under ten times. The chain uses TRBV10-3 and TRBJ2-6; 7 bases align to TRBD1. Germline CDR1 and CDR2: ENHRY and SYGVKD. The V segment lost 0 bases and the J segment 4 bases; nucleotides outside the gene matches: 6. The CDR3 totals 17 residues. For the CDR3, the DNA is TGTGCCATCAGTGAGTCAGGGGGCGTATCAGGGGCCAACGTCCTGACTTTC. As protein: CAISESGGVSGANVLTF.

This chain links TRBV29-1 with TRBJ2-5; 15 bases are a match to TRBD2. The end of the DNA fits TRBJ2-7 better, so the J call may be wrong. The V gene's germline CDR1 is SQVTM and CDR2 ANQGSEA. CDR3 length equals 15 residues. Written as DNA, the CDR3 is TGCAGCGTTGGGACTAGCGGGAGGGCCGGGTACGAGCAGTACTTC. Its translation is CSVGTSGRAGYEQYF.

V gene TRBV28 combines with J gene TRBJ1-1; D is undetermined. The V end lost 5 bases, the J end lost 0 bases, and 10 bases lay between the germline ends. The CDR3 is made up of 14 amino acids. Germline V lookup: CDR1 MDHEN, CDR2 SYDVKM. CDR3 in amino acids: CASSPLGVNTEAFF. CDR3 nucleotides: TGTGCCAGCAGTCCCCTTGGAGTGAACACTGAAGCTTTCTTT.

The CDR3 reads CASSRRGDQPQHF. CDR3 nucleotides: TGTGCCAGCAGTCGCAGGGGAGATCAGCCCCAGCATTTT. The V call is TRBV6-5, the J call TRBJ1-5; D might be TRBD1 (6 bases). Between the trimmed V and J ends, which lost 5 bases and 5 bases, there was a span of 10 bases. Germline V gives CDR1 MNHEY, CDR2 SVGAGI. The CDR3 covers 13 residues.

This clone was seen just once. This chain joins TRBV28 and TRBJ2-5; D might be TRBD2 (5 bases). Germline CDR1 and CDR2: MDHEN and SYDVKM. Trimming shortened V by 3 bases and J by 9 bases, and 17 bases separated the two germline ends. The CDR3 is 14 residues long. CDR3 sequence: CASSLVVGKAAQYF. The CDR3 region has the DNA TGTGCCAGCAGTTTGGTTGTCGGTAAAGCGGCCCAGTACTTC.

V and J are TRBV20-1 and TRBJ2-1, with D unclear. Germline V gene sequence: CDR1 DFQATT, CDR2 SNEGSKA (reference sequence). V was clipped by 0 bases and J by 7 bases, with 4 bases between them. The length of the CDR3 is 11 residues. The CDR3 sequence is CSARDQNEQFF. CDR3 coding DNA: TGCAGTGCTAGAGATCAGAATGAGCAGTTCTTC.

This chain connects TRBV5-1 to TRBJ2-7; D may be TRBD2 (5 bases). Germline V gene data show CDR1 as SGHRS and CDR2 as YFSETQ. This CDR3 has 15 residues. V was clipped by 4 bases and J by 7 bases, with 21 bases between them. Written as DNA, the CDR3 is TGCGCCAGCAGCCCGCTTGTTGGGGAGTTGAGGGAGCAGTACTTC. Its protein product is CASSPLVGELREQYF.

The chain is built from TRBV9 and TRBJ2-7; 9 nucleotides line up with TRBD2. Germline CDR1 reads SGDLS; CDR2 reads YYNGEE. V gave up 1 base and J gave up 6 bases; unmatched junction bases: 11. The CDR3 is 16 residues long. The CDR3 sequence: CASSVKGGLASTEQYF. In DNA form, the CDR3 reads TGTGCCAGCAGCGTAAAGGGGGGACTAGCATCAACCGAGCAGTACTTC.

The chain recombines TRBV11-2 with TRBJ2-5; TRBD2 agrees at 14 bases. J lost 5 bases, V lost 5 bases, and 10 bases had no gene match. The length of the CDR3 is 17 residues. Germline CDR1 and CDR2: SGHAT and FQNNGV. The CDR3 region is CASSRSGTSGRSETQYF. The CDR3 bases are TGTGCCAGCAGCCGTTCCGGGACTAGCGGGAGATCGGAGACCCAGTACTTC.

V usage is TRBV28 and J usage is TRBJ2-2; 7 bases map to TRBD1. The germline CDR1 and CDR2 sequences are MDHEN and SYDVKM. The J segment lost 5 bases and the V segment lost 2 bases, leaving 5 bases of the junction unmatched. CDR3 length: 15 residues. The CDR3 DNA reads as TGTGCCAGCAGTTTACTTAGGGGGCGGACCGGGGAGCTGTTTTTT. It specifies CASSLLRGRTGELFF.

The genes are TRBV2 and TRBJ2-7; a weak D match, TRBD1 (6 bases). The CDR3 sequence is 13 residues long. V was trimmed by 8 bases and J by 5 bases, leaving 16 bases between them. Germline assignment: CDR1 SNHLY and CDR2 FYNNEI. The CDR3, as DNA: TGTGCCAGCGACGGTGCAGGGGACGACGAGCAGTACTTC. The encoded protein is CASDGAGDDEQYF.

The J gene is TRBJ1-1, the V gene TRBV18; 7 bases are shared with TRBD1. The V gene end was trimmed by 3 bases and the J gene end by 1 base; junction bases not matched to a gene: 2. This CDR3 has 14 amino acids. CDR1 is KGHSH and CDR2 is LQKENI in the germline V gene. CDR3 sequence: CASSPTGQNTEAFF. CDR3 nucleotide sequence: TGTGCCAGCTCACCGACAGGGCAGAACACTGAAGCTTTCTTT.

The genes are TRBV6-1 and TRBJ2-7; no definite D call. This CDR3 is 16 amino acids long. Germline assignment: CDR1 MNHNS and CDR2 SASEGT. The V end lost 4 bases, the J end lost 2 bases, and 18 bases lay between the germline ends. CDR3 amino acids: CASSVSAGWVTYEQYF. CDR3 in DNA: TGTGCCAGCAGTGTTAGTGCCGGGTGGGTAACCTACGAGCAGTACTTC.